This T cell receptor (beta chain) is drawn from a study of T cell responses to AZD1222 COVID-19 vaccine. Concerning this clone: Its antigen is still unknown.

Trimming took off 7 bases at V and 0 bases at J, with 10 bases between the two ends. CDR3 length: 14 residues. The V gene's germline CDR1 is MNHEY and CDR2 SMNVEV (reference sequence). The method was immunoSEQ multiplex PCR; TCRdb's version includes in-frame clones alone and lacks a portion of them. The data hold more than 80,000 clones, with 90% observed a single time. Findings and limits, study-wide: Two AZD1222 administrations were followed by greater Spike-specific TCR breadth and depth. Epitopes outside B.1.351 and B.1.1.7 mutated regions reportedly drew nearly half of spike TCRs. The donor cohort was predominantly white British with a female majority, and clonal diversity may have been underestimated.

The sequence came from an adult who received the AZD1222 COVID-19 vaccine. The V gene is TRBV27, the J gene TRBJ2-1; D remains ambiguous. Here the sequenced sample was peripheral blood, taken 28 days after the second AZD1222 dose. The CDR3 protein is CASTGRSSYNEQFF. CDR3 DNA: TGTGCCAGCACCGGCCGTAGCTCCTACAATGAGCAGTTCTTC.